The present T cell receptor (beta chain) was sequenced within a study of Ad26.COV2.S vaccination and SARS-CoV-2 variants. Background on the study: Donor got 5x10^10 or 1x10^11 viral particles of Ad26.COV2.S.

Some clones are missing from TCRdb's copy, which holds only in-frame ones; the method was immunoSEQ multiplex PCR. The table includes 360,000 or so clones, about nine tenths detected once. As regards this clone: Its antigen is not known.

Treatment given: roughly 19 received Ad26.COV2.S at low or high dose, single or two shots; 5 received placebo; per-sample allocation not given. Specimens were obtained on day 63 following the first vaccine or placebo injection. Overall study findings and caveats: Similar non-spike TCR breadth was observed in recipients of vaccine and of placebo. Relative to placebo recipients, vaccine recipients exhibited elevated spike-specific TCR breadth. Overall T cell responses may have been underestimated by the analyses of TCR breadth and depth.

Germline V gene sequence: CDR1 LGHNA, CDR2 YNFKEQ. The CDR3 is 16 residues long. The trim removed 6 bases at V and 1 base at J, leaving 11 bases unmatched. The chain joins TRBV4-2 to TRBJ1-1; 7 positions match TRBD1. This sequence was found in a person aged 18 to 65 who received the Ad26.COV2.S COVID-19 vaccine or a placebo. The specimen was peripheral blood, collected in a trial of Ad26.COV2.S vaccine versus placebo. The chain's CDR3 is CASRLSPGQQNTEAFF. The CDR3 DNA reads as TGTGCCAGCAGACTTTCTCCGGGACAGCAGAACACTGAAGCTTTCTTT.